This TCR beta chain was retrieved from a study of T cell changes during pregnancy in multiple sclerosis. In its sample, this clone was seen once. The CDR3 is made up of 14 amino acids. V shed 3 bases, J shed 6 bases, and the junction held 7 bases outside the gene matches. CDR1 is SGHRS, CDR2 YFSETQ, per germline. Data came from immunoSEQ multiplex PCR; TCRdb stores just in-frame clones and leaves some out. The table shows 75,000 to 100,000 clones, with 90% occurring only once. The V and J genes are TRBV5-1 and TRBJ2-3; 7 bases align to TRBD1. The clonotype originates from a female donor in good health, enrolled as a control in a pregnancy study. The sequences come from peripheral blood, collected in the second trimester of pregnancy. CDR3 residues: CASSSGQSHDTQYF. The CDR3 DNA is TGCGCCAGCAGCTCGGGACAGAGCCACGATACGCAGTATTTT.